This TCR beta chain was identified during a study of T cells in Graves' hyperthyroidism and ophthalmopathy. Diagnostic decisions used clinical symptoms, serum thyroxine and TRAb, thyroid ultrasound and orbital computed tomography. PBMCs were sourced from approximately 10 ml fresh peripheral blood. Germline V gives CDR1 MDHEN, CDR2 SYDVKM. V lost 7 bases and J lost 5; bases outside the gene matches: 7. The CDR3 sequence is 14 residues long. Regarding the study as a whole: Prediction of ophthalmopathy progression came a median roughly 6.7 months pre-onset.

TCR beta CDR3 sequences were amplified from RNA transcripts. A set of HTBI primers served as the primers for a first-round RT-PCR of the TCR CDR3. TCRdb fed the multiplex PCR reads into MiXCR, producing one record per CDR3 protein. The repertoire holds some 270,000 distinct CDR3 sequences, with roughly 14% as singletons. This clonotype was counted at least ten times. Its antigen remains unidentified. The rearrangement links TRBV28 to TRBJ2-7, with 11 bases matching TRBD2. The sample was blood. This clonotype was sampled from a woman aged 30 to 39 with Graves' hyperthyroidism that later progressed to Graves' ophthalmopathy. The CDR3 sequence: CASTSTSGINEQYF. CDR3 DNA: TGTGCCAGCACCTCGACTAGCGGGATAAACGAGCAGTACTTC.